Listed here are 4 T cell receptor beta chains from one sample, sequenced in a study of early T cells in non-severe SARS-CoV-2 infection. TCRdb recomputed calls from the 5' RACE reads with MiXCR, one row per CDR3 protein. This table has 49,000 or so distinct CDR3 sequences, about 6% appearing once. Sequenced material: whole blood, taken at baseline. These receptors were taken from an adult who was a healthcare worker with PCR-confirmed SARS-CoV-2 infection or an uninfected control (not recorded which).

This rearrangement joins TRBV11-1 to TRBJ2-4; 8 bases are a match to TRBD1. Looked up from germline, CDR1 is SGHAT and CDR2 is FQDESV (reference sequence). V shed 5 bases and J 3 bases; nucleotides not matched to a gene: 6. There are 15 residues in the CDR3. DNA of the CDR3: TGTGCCAGCAGCCCCAGGGGGCCAAGCAAAAACATTCAGTACTTC. Translated, it gives CASSPRGPSKNIQYF.

This clonotype showed up many times. This chain uses TRBV18 with TRBJ1-1; D call uncertain. This CDR3 spans 16 amino acids. With 3 bases removed from V and 0 bases from J, the gap between germline ends came to 14 bases. CDR1 and CDR2 (germline): KGHSH, LQKENI. CDR3 DNA sequence: TGTGCCAGCTCACCTTTGAGATTTGCGGTGAACACTGAAGCTTTCTTT. Its translation is CASSPLRFAVNTEAFF.

This rearrangement joins TRBV10-2 to TRBJ2-3; D not resolved. Germline CDR1 is WSHSY and CDR2 is SAAADI. V was trimmed by 4 bases and J by 0 bases, leaving 5 bases between them. The CDR3 loop spans 13 amino acids. CDR3: CASSGASTDTQYF. In DNA form, the CDR3 reads TGCGCCAGCAGTGGGGCGAGCACAGATACGCAGTATTTT.

Concerning this clonotype: A read error may be the cause here, since a much bigger clone is one base away. This sequence joins TRBV6-1 and TRBJ1-1; D is uncertain. The germline gives CDR1 MNHNS, CDR2 SASEGT. The CDR3 loop spans 17 amino acids. The CDR3 reads CASSFKAGGYGNTEAYF. The CDR3 region has the DNA TGTGCCAGCAGCTTCAAGGCGGGCGGTTATGGGAACACTGAAGCTTACTTT.